The source of this T cell receptor beta chain is a study of blood T cell repertoires in COVID-19. Study overall: The United States, Italy and Spain supplied acute and convalescent COVID-19 samples. Nucleic acid was either cDNA or gDNA, and it came from T cells, B-cell-depleted T cells, or PBMCs.

While infection was still active, Seattle patients were enrolled and then followed longitudinally. Germline CDR1 LNHDA, CDR2 SQIVND (reference sequence). V shed 6 bases and J shed 4 bases, with 12 bases lying between them. CDR3 size: 13 residues. Profiled with immunoSEQ multiplex PCR; TCRdb holds only in-frame clones, not every one. The data show 300,000 to 400,000 clones, around nine tenths seen once. The chain is built from TRBV19 and TRBJ1-2; D is perhaps TRBD1 (5 bases). The sequence derives from an older woman with COVID-19, enrolled during active disease. What was sequenced was peripheral blood. For the CDR3, the DNA is TGTGCCAGTAGCCCGGGGGACGTCTATGGCTACACCTTC. Translating it yields CASSPGDVYGYTF.